This paragraph covers one T cell receptor beta chain sequence. Its antigen is not known. This entry comes from a study of cytomegalovirus exposure and HLA in healthy donors. This CDR3 comprises 12 residues. Trimming took 10 bases from V and 4 from J, leaving 11 bases between them. Germline lookup yields CDR1 MNHNY and CDR2 SVGAGI (reference sequence). Study conclusions and caveats: In an earlier analysis, productive rearrangement rates for most beta V segments clustered near 87% or 30%. Analysis performed later found 16,000 or so TCR beta sequences associated with HLA alleles at 0.05 false discovery rate. According to reports, the classifier identified cytomegalovirus status with high specificity and sensitivity. Later analysis associated a missense DCLRE1C variant with TCR beta V- and J-gene trimming.

The PCR made use of 60 Vbeta and 13 Jbeta primers. The data were produced by immunoSEQ multiplex PCR, yet TCRdb's version contains in-frame clones alone and is incomplete. The sample's table shows approximately 93,000 clones. Sequencing was carried out using PBMCs. The TCR originated in a woman under 40 in good health and CMV-seronegative. This rearrangement joins TRBV6-6 to TRBJ1-5, with no clear D. For the CDR3, the DNA is TGTGCCACCGCGACGGGGAATCAGCCCCAGCATTTT. Translating gives CATATGNQPQHF.